The 9 T cell receptor beta chains in this list originate from one sample, sequenced in a study of shared clonotypes between healthy human individuals. Method: immunoSEQ multiplex PCR; TCRdb's copy keeps in-frame clones and lacks some. The sample carries fewer than 850,000 clones, about 96% recorded once. The naive CD8 population came from CD45RO-negative cells selected for CCR7, without terminally differentiated effector memory CD45RA+ cells. The source material was naive CD8+ T cells sorted from blood. These TCRs come from a man aged 25-40 years in good health.

This clone was observed a single time. J is TRBJ2-1 and V is TRBV13, with 9 bases lining up with TRBD2. Germline V CDR1 and CDR2: PRHDT, FYEKMQ (reference sequence). There are 16 residues in the CDR3. V lost 4 bases and J lost 2; bases outside the gene matches: 6. The CDR3 DNA sequence: TGTGCCAGCAGCTCTATTAGCGGGAGTGCCTACAATGAGCAGTTCTTC. Translation: CASSSISGSAYNEQFF. Based on the CDR3 plus reference TRBV13 and TRBJ2-1, the full variable domain is AAGVIQSPRHLIKEKRETATLKCYPIPRHDTVYWYQQGPGQDPQFLISFYEKMQSDKGSIPDRFSAQQFSDYHSELNMSSLELGDSALYFCASSSISGSAYNEQFFGPGTRLTVL.

J is TRBJ2-7 and V is TRBV27, with unresolved D. The CDR3 has 14 residues. Per germline, CDR1 MNHEY and CDR2 SMNVEV (reference sequence). Trimming removed 3 bases at V and 3 bases at J, with 12 bases between. CDR3 in amino acids: CASSFVSSGYEQYF. The CDR3, as DNA: TGTGCCAGCAGTTTCGTCAGTTCTGGCTACGAGCAGTACTTC.

The rearrangement links TRBV9 to TRBJ2-3; TRBD2 matches 11 bases. From germline, CDR1 is SGDLS and CDR2 YYNGEE. The CDR3 extends over 17 amino acids. V trimming: 4 bases; J trimming: 1 base; junction bases outside the gene matches: 8. The CDR3 bases are TGTGCCAGCAGCCTAGCGGGAGGAAGCCCCGGCACAGATACGCAGTATTTT. This encodes CASSLAGGSPGTDTQYF. Full variable domain (rest looked up from reference TRBV9 and TRBJ2-3): DSGVTQTPKHLITATGQRVTLRCSPRSGDLSVYWYQQSLDQGLQFLIQYYNGEERAKGNILERFSAQQFPDLHSELNLSSLELGDSALYFCASSLAGGSPGTDTQYFGPGTRLTVL.

This chain links TRBV30 with TRBJ2-5; TRBD2 agrees at 10 bases. Germline lookup yields CDR1 GTSNPN and CDR2 SVGIG (reference sequence). The CDR3 is 14 amino acids. V lost 2 bases and J lost 4; bases outside the gene matches: 4. Here the CDR3 DNA reads TGTGCCTGGAGTAGGGCTAGCGGGAGAGAGACCCAGTACTTC. Its translation is CAWSRASGRETQYF.

V and J are TRBV9 and TRBJ2-5, with D perhaps TRBD1 (6 bases). V was pared by 3 bases and J by 5 bases, with 14 bases between. Germline V gives CDR1 SGDLS, CDR2 YYNGEE. The CDR3 is 14 amino acids. Here the CDR3 DNA reads TGTGCCAGCAGCGCCAGAGGGGGTTACGAGACCCAGTACTTC. Its translation: CASSARGGYETQYF.

The chain combines TRBV9 with TRBJ2-5; D gene unclear. CDR3 length: 14 amino acids. Germline V gene lookup returns CDR1 SGDLS and CDR2 YYNGEE. V gave up 4 bases and J gave up 0 bases, with 10 bases separating them. The chain's CDR3 is CASSPPYDQETQYF. The CDR3 bases are TGTGCCAGCAGCCCGCCCTATGACCAAGAGACCCAGTACTTC.

A single count supports this clone. The chain joins TRBV7-8 to TRBJ2-3; D unresolved. Germline CDR1 reads SGHVS; CDR2 reads FQNEAQ. Trimming shortened V by 2 bases and J by 2 bases, and 8 bases separated the two germline ends. CDR3 length: 14 amino acids. The CDR3 sequence is CASSLISDTDTQYF. The CDR3 DNA reads as TGTGCCAGCAGCTTAATAAGCGACACAGATACGCAGTATTTT.

The chain recombines TRBV19 with TRBJ2-1, with 13 bases lining up with TRBD2. Germline CDR1 reads LNHDA; CDR2 reads SQIVND (reference sequence). The CDR3 length is 14 residues. V shed 9 bases, J shed 6 bases, and the junction held 5 bases outside the gene matches. The CDR3: CASRLAGGINEQFF. DNA for the CDR3: TGTGCCAGCCGACTAGCGGGAGGTATCAATGAGCAGTTCTTC.

The rearrangement links TRBV7-9 to TRBJ2-1, with 7 nucleotides matching TRBD1. With 3 bases clipped from V and 6 bases from J, the junction kept 8 bases outside the gene matches. The CDR3 loop spans 15 amino acids. Germline values: CDR1 SEHNR, CDR2 FQNEAQ (reference sequence). This CDR3 is CASSFLRGQINEQFF. Here the CDR3 DNA reads TGTGCCAGCAGCTTTCTAAGGGGGCAAATCAATGAGCAGTTCTTC.